What follows are 9 T cell receptor beta chains derived from one specimen sequenced in a study of metastatic and nonmetastatic thyroid tumors. TCRdb reassembled clones from the PCR reads with MiXCR. Among some 21,000 clones listed, around 16% were seen once. Each patient went into thyroid surgery without having received any treatment. Input material: blood. The receptor source for this set is a female donor with papillary thyroid cancer or a benign thyroid nodule (not recorded which). Some clones in this sample may be carry-over from other donors' samples.

The chain links TRBV19 to TRBJ2-2; 8 positions match TRBD2. This CDR3 is built from 18 residues. Looked up from germline, CDR1 is LNHDA and CDR2 is SQIVND (reference sequence). J was trimmed by 6 bases and V by 7 bases; bases with no gene match: 19. The CDR3: CASKGRVHVGRGSGELFF. The CDR3 DNA sequence: TGTGCCAGTAAAGGAAGGGTGCACGTCGGGAGGGGTTCCGGGGAGCTGTTTTTT.

In its sample, this clone was seen many times. V is TRBV7-2 and J is TRBJ2-3, with TRBD1 identical over 7 bases. Germline CDR1 reads SGHTA; CDR2 reads FQGNSA. The CDR3 runs 14 residues. V was clipped by 3 bases and J by 4 bases; unmatched bases: 4. The CDR3 sequence: CASSLTGWADTQYF. In nucleotides, the CDR3 is TGTGCCAGCAGCTTGACAGGGTGGGCAGATACGCAGTATTTT. Drawing the rest from reference TRBV7-2 and TRBJ2-3, the complete variable domain is GAGVSQSPSNKVTEKGKDVELRCDPISGHTALYWYRQSLGQGLEFLIYFQGNSAPDKSGLPSDRFSAERTGGSVSTLTIQRTQQEDSAVYLCASSLTGWADTQYFGPGTRLTVL.

This clone was recorded at least ten times. This chain uses TRBV27 with TRBJ2-7; TRBD2 matches 11 bases. The germline V gene encodes CDR1 MNHEY and CDR2 SMNVEV (reference sequence). The CDR3 has 16 residues. J gave up 3 bases and V 3 bases, and 7 bases lay outside the gene matches. In DNA, the CDR3 is TGTGCCAGCAGTTTGTCTAGCGGGAGGCCTCACTACGAGCAGTACTTC. Protein: CASSLSSGRPHYEQYF.

This clone was seen ten or more times. An end of the junction differs from the germline gene, which may be a read error. The chain employs TRBV2 and TRBJ1-6; weak D call: TRBD1 (6 bases). This CDR3 contains 16 residues. Per germline, CDR1 SNHLY and CDR2 FYNNEI. CDR3 in DNA: TGTGCCAGCAGGGAAGGGTTCGGGGGCCCAAATTCACCCCTCCACTTT. It translates to CASREGFGGPNSPLHF.

By sample share, this clone is medium-sized. The V call is TRBV6-1, the J call TRBJ1-1; no reliable D call. Germline V gene data show CDR1 as MNHNS and CDR2 as SASEGT. Trimming took 5 bases from V and 6 from J, leaving 10 bases between them. The CDR3 runs to 12 residues. The CDR3 reads CASSSRQAEAFF. DNA of the CDR3: TGTGCCAGCAGTTCCCGCCAGGCTGAAGCTTTCTTT.

This clone was seen ten or more times. The chain uses TRBV12-3 or TRBV12-4 and TRBJ1-3, with D hard to call. V lost 4 bases and J lost 0, with 4 bases in between. This CDR3 is 13 amino acids long. The DNA of the CDR3 is TGTGCCAGCAGTTACTACTCTGGAAACACCATATATTTT. It yields the protein CASSYYSGNTIYF.

In its sample, this clone is medium-sized. The rearrangement uses TRBV6-1 and TRBJ1-4, with no clear D. The germline gives CDR1 MNHNS, CDR2 SASEGT. V gave up 5 bases and J gave up 2 bases, with 6 bases separating them. The CDR3 covers 13 residues. CDR3 sequence: CASSRRTNEKLFF. In DNA form, the CDR3 reads TGTGCCAGCAGTCGCCGGACTAATGAAAAACTGTTTTTT.

This clone was counted at least ten times. The rearrangement joins TRBV6-1 to TRBJ2-1, with 7 bases that match TRBD2. Germline V gene lookup returns CDR1 MNHNS and CDR2 SASEGT. The V gene end was trimmed by 7 bases and the J gene end by 0 bases; junction bases not matched to a gene: 6. This CDR3 region has 15 residues. For the CDR3, the DNA is TGTGCCAGCAAGCTCACGGGGGGCTCCTACAATGAGCAGTTCTTC. This translates into CASKLTGGSYNEQFF.

This clone showed up many times. This chain links TRBV2 with TRBJ2-7; D is undetermined. The germline V gene encodes CDR1 SNHLY and CDR2 FYNNEI. V was pared by 6 bases and J by 2 bases, with 14 bases between. This CDR3 has 14 amino acids. CDR3 nucleotide sequence: TGTGCCAGCAGCTCTAGTGGGCGAGCCTACGAGCAGTACTTC. Residues: CASSSSGRAYEQYF.